This T cell receptor (beta chain) was sequenced during a study of blood T cell repertoires in COVID-19. Overall study: The United States, Italy and Spain provided the acute and convalescent COVID-19 samples. T cells, B-cell-depleted T cells, or PBMCs supplied cDNA or gDNA.

CDR3 size: 17 residues. Per germline, CDR1 SEHNR and CDR2 FQNEAQ (reference sequence). The junction had 4 bases not matched to a gene; V was cut back by 5 bases and J by 0 bases. Original analysis: The assay estimated nucleated cells by amplifying reference gene primers. Only in-frame clones appear in the TCRdb table, and some are missing; sequencing was by immunoSEQ multiplex PCR. The DNA was the basis for D and trimming; V, J and clone size are from that table. The sample carries tens of thousands of clones, 86% recorded once. The chain joins TRBV7-9 to TRBJ2-1; 13 bases fit TRBD2. The sequence was collected from a human donor in a cohort sampled during active COVID-19. The specimen sequenced was peripheral blood. The CDR3: CASSRGTSGVSYNEQFF. In DNA form, the CDR3 reads TGTGCCAGCAGCCGTGGGACTAGCGGGGTCTCCTACAATGAGCAGTTCTTC.